This T cell receptor beta chain is drawn from a study of T-cell memory formation after mild COVID-19. The study's findings and limits: Nothing confirmed that second-wave clones peaking on day 37 were specific for SARS-CoV-2.

Germline values: CDR1 MNHNS, CDR2 SASEGT. Trimming took 5 bases from V and 1 from J, leaving 14 bases between them. The CDR3 has 16 amino acids. This clonotype appeared many times. Its target is not known. Sample barcodes and UMIs were carried by the TCR alpha and TCR beta cDNA libraries that 5'RACE generated with constant-segment primers. TCRdb re-called the 5' RACE reads with MiXCR, one entry per CDR3 protein. The repertoire includes roughly 280,000 distinct CDR3 sequences, roughly 8.2% of them detected once, and 20% to 25% sits in the top ten. Input material: PBMCs or a T cell subset sorted from them (not recorded which). This TCR came from a man between 18 and 29 years old who had mild COVID-19 (a few samples of this study predate the infection). Cell type and time point are not known. The chain has TRBV6-1 and TRBJ1-4; a possible D gene is TRBD1 (6 bases). The CDR3 sequence is CASSRETGGTNEKLFF. Written as DNA, the CDR3 is TGTGCCAGCAGTCGCGAGACAGGAGGAACTAATGAAAAACTGTTTTTT.